What follows are 4 T cell receptor beta chains derived from one specimen sequenced in a study of OX40 agonist ivuxolimab in advanced cancers. The data were produced by immunoSEQ multiplex PCR, yet TCRdb's version contains in-frame clones alone and is incomplete. Found here are about 64,000 clones, about 88% of them singletons; the top ten hold 2% to 2.5%. The sequencing here drew on CD4+ or CD8+ T cells sorted from blood, taken in a trial of the OX40 agonist ivuxolimab. These receptors were obtained from an adult with an advanced solid tumor such as melanoma, head and neck, liver or kidney cancer.

The J gene is TRBJ2-7, the V gene TRBV7-9; TRBD1 matches at 9 bases. V gave up 8 bases and J gave up 6 bases; unmatched junction bases: 11. There are 14 residues in the CDR3. Looked up from germline, CDR1 is SEHNR and CDR2 is FQNEAQ (reference sequence). CDR3 region: CASSRDRELGEQYF. CDR3 nucleotides: TGTGCCAGCTCGAGGGACAGGGAGTTGGGCGAGCAGTACTTC.

The chain is built from TRBV6-6 and TRBJ1-5, with a tentative D call TRBD1 (5 bases). V was pared by 6 bases and J by 5 bases, with 14 bases between. The CDR3 has 14 amino acids. The germline V gene has CDR1 MNHNY and CDR2 SVGAGI (reference sequence). The CDR3 region is CASRGWGEDQPQHF. The CDR3 DNA reads as TGTGCCAGCAGGGGCTGGGGGGAAGATCAGCCCCAGCATTTT.

The rearrangement joins TRBV28 to TRBJ2-5, with 9 bases aligning to TRBD1. TRBJ2-7 explains the end of the DNA better; the J call may be wrong. The CDR3 loop spans 14 amino acids. Germline V gene lookup returns CDR1 MDHEN and CDR2 SYDVKM. CDR3 coding DNA: TGTGCCAGCCTGAGGACAGGGGATGCATACGAGCAGTACTTC. It is translated as CASLRTGDAYEQYF.

The chain carries TRBV7-9 and TRBJ2-5, with 10 positions matching TRBD2. The DNA end is more similar to TRBJ2-7, so the J call may be wrong. Per germline, CDR1 SEHNR and CDR2 FQNEAQ (reference sequence). The CDR3 runs 16 residues. Written as DNA, the CDR3 is TGTGCCAGCAGCTTAGCGCTAGCGGGAGTCGACTACGAGCAGTACTTC. Protein product: CASSLALAGVDYEQYF.